What follows are 32 T cell receptor beta chains derived from one specimen sequenced in a study of Graves' ophthalmopathy and Graves' hyperthyroidism. TCR beta CDR3 amplification used RNA transcripts. An opening RT-PCR round employed HTBI primers and preceded a second-round multiplex PCR. TCRdb reprocessed the multiplex PCR reads via MiXCR and lists one record per CDR3 protein. This table holds about 1.2 million distinct CDR3 sequences, approximately 35% found once. The sequencing sample was made of peripheral blood or thyroid tissue (not recorded which). These TCRs come from an adult man with Graves' hyperthyroidism.

This clonotype is a singleton in its sample. This may be a read error: a much more frequent sequence differs by one nucleotide. The chain uses TRBV10-3 and TRBJ1-3; the match to TRBD1 covers 9 bases. CDR1 is ENHRY, CDR2 SYGVKD, per germline. The CDR3 spans 15 residues. The DNA for the CDR3 is TGTGCCACCACTAAGGACAGGGGTCCTGGAAACACCGTATATTTT. Amino acid sequence: CATTKDRGPGNTVYF.

The gene calls are TRBV3-1 and TRBJ1-1; D gene unclear. The CDR3 has 13 residues. The V gene lost 4 bases and the J gene lost 1 base, with 7 bases spanning the gap. Germline V gene lookup returns CDR1 LGHDT and CDR2 YNNKEL (reference sequence). Here the CDR3 reads CASSRPSNTEAFF. As DNA, the CDR3 is TGTGCCAGCAGCCGCCCATCGAACACTGAAGCTTTCTTT.

The chain has TRBV29-1 and TRBJ1-2, with 7 bases lining up with TRBD1. This CDR3 has 14 residues. Losses at the gene ends were 4 bases for V and 4 bases for J; bases not matched to a gene: 9. Looked up from germline, CDR1 is SQVTM and CDR2 is ANQGSEA. CDR3 residues: CSVVLGGMTYGYTF. DNA for the CDR3: TGCAGCGTTGTTCTAGGGGGCATGACCTATGGCTACACCTTC.

In its sample, this clonotype was seen many times. V and J are TRBV7-2 and TRBJ2-5; no reliable D call. CDR3 length: 13 residues. V lost 5 bases and J lost 0, with 7 bases in between. The germline V gene encodes CDR1 SGHTA and CDR2 FQGNSA. Here the CDR3 reads CASSGSYQETQYF. CDR3 nucleotide sequence: TGTGCCAGCAGCGGATCTTACCAAGAGACCCAGTACTTC.

The chain links TRBV15 to TRBJ2-5, with a possible D match to TRBD2 (6 bases). V lost 3 bases and J 1 base, leaving 12 bases between the germline ends. This CDR3 contains 15 residues. Per the germline V gene, CDR1 is LNHNV and CDR2 is YYDKDF (reference sequence). CDR3 loop: CATSSQPSVQETQYF. The CDR3 DNA reads as TGTGCCACCAGCAGCCAGCCTAGCGTCCAAGAGACCCAGTACTTC.

This chain connects TRBV25-1 to TRBJ2-5, with 14 nucleotides matching TRBD2. V was clipped by 8 bases and J by 7 bases; unmatched bases: 6. CDR3 size: 14 residues. Germline V CDR1 and CDR2: MGHDK, SYGVNS. The CDR3 is CASWGLAGDTTQYF. CDR3 DNA sequence: TGTGCCAGCTGGGGACTAGCGGGGGACACGACCCAGTACTTC.

The CDR3: CASRTGGNTIYF. CDR3 nucleotides: TGTGCCAGCAGGACAGGTGGAAACACCATATATTTT. The V gene is TRBV11-2, the J gene TRBJ1-3; the D gene is possibly TRBD1 (6 bases). Germline V lookup: CDR1 SGHAT, CDR2 FQNNGV. V lost 6 bases and J lost 3, with 6 bases in between. The CDR3 has 12 residues.

This clonotype came up many times. The rearrangement uses TRBV13 and TRBJ1-5; TRBD1 might be the D (5 bases). This CDR3 has 14 residues. CDR1 and CDR2 from the germline V gene are PRHDT and FYEKMQ (reference sequence). Trimming left V 0 bases short and J 6 bases short, with 9 bases between. CDR3 sequence reads: CASSLGVGPQPQHF. The CDR3 region has the DNA TGTGCCAGCAGCTTAGGCGTGGGACCTCAGCCCCAGCATTTT.

J is TRBJ1-5 and V is TRBV15; 8 positions match TRBD1. Germline CDR1 is LNHNV and CDR2 is YYDKDF (reference sequence). V dropped 3 bases and J dropped 5; count of bases not matched to a gene: 3. The CDR3 is made up of 14 amino acids. The CDR3 loop reads CATSSSTGDQPQHF. In DNA form, the CDR3 reads TGTGCCACCAGCAGCTCGACAGGGGATCAGCCCCAGCATTTT.

The chain combines TRBV25-1 with TRBJ1-2; D possibly corresponds to TRBD1 (5 bases). Trimming took off 6 bases at V and 6 bases at J, with 23 bases between the two ends. This CDR3 has 16 residues. Germline V gene lookup returns CDR1 MGHDK and CDR2 SYGVNS. DNA for the CDR3: TGTGCCAGCAGCAAAAAAGGACTAGGGGAGTATGATGGCTACACCTTC. It is translated as CASSKKGLGEYDGYTF.

A remark on this clonotype: An end of the junction does not agree with germline; a read error may underlie this. The V call is TRBV20-1, the J call TRBJ2-2; 16 nucleotides line up with TRBD2. Germline lookup yields CDR1 DFQATT and CDR2 SNEGSKA (reference sequence). The CDR3 has 18 residues. CDR3 region: CSARDGTSGRASTGELFF. The CDR3 DNA sequence: TGCAGTGCTAGAGACGGGACTAGCGGGAGGGCCAGCACCGGGGAGCTGTTCTTT.

The chain links TRBV7-2 to TRBJ2-7, with 8 bases fitting TRBD2. The CDR3 runs 14 residues. The ends lost 8 bases at V and 2 bases at J; junction bases unmatched: 8. Germline CDR1 reads SGHTA; CDR2 reads FQGNSA. CDR3 bases: TGTGCCAGCCGTCTAGCGGGCGGAACCTACGAGCAGTACTTC. It codes for CASRLAGGTYEQYF. Supplemented by reference TRBV7-2 and TRBJ2-7, the full variable domain reads GAGVSQSPSNKVTEKGKDVELRCDPISGHTALYWYRQSLGQGLEFLIYFQGNSAPDKSGLPSDRFSAERTGGSVSTLTIQRTQQEDSAVYLCASRLAGGTYEQYFGPGTRLTVT.

This clonotype was picked up many times. This chain links TRBV9 with TRBJ2-5, with 8 bases identical to TRBD1. The CDR3 has 15 residues. Trimming cost V 4 bases and J 1 base; bases outside gene matches: 6. Germline lookup yields CDR1 SGDLS and CDR2 YYNGEE. CDR3 sequence: CASSSWTGPQETQYF. The DNA of the CDR3 is TGTGCCAGCAGCTCCTGGACAGGGCCCCAAGAGACCCAGTACTTC. The full variable domain, its missing parts supplied by reference TRBV9 and TRBJ2-5, is DSGVTQTPKHLITATGQRVTLRCSPRSGDLSVYWYQQSLDQGLQFLIQYYNGEERAKGNILERFSAQQFPDLHSELNLSSLELGDSALYFCASSSWTGPQETQYFGPGTRLLVL.

The rearrangement joins TRBV29-1 to TRBJ1-2; the D is unclear. The CDR3 loop spans 16 amino acids. Germline loops: CDR1 SQVTM, CDR2 ANQGSEA. Trimming took off 7 bases at V and 3 bases at J, with 24 bases between the two ends. For the CDR3, the DNA is TGCAGCGCCAGCAGCTTGGATGCGGTGAAGTACTATGGCTACACCTTC. Residues: CSASSLDAVKYYGYTF. The whole variable domain, remainder taken from reference TRBV29-1 and TRBJ1-2, is SAVISQKPSRDICQRGTSLTIQCQVDSQVTMMFWYRQQPGQSLTLIATANQGSEATYESGFVIDKFPISRPNLTFSTLTVSNMSPEDSSIYLCSASSLDAVKYYGYTFGSGTRLTVV.

This clonotype was counted at least ten times. The germline gene is not matched at one end of the junction; a read error may be the cause. The J gene is TRBJ1-1, the V gene TRBV9, with TRBD1 identical over 10 bases. Germline CDR1 and CDR2: SGDLS and YYNGEE. The CDR3 runs 12 residues. CDR3 nucleotides: TGTGCCAGCAGCCAGGGGGGACAGGGGTTACTCTTT. Its protein product is CASSQGGQGLLF.

CDR3 sequence (DNA): TGTGCCAGCAGCCAAGAACCGTCAGGGGGAACCTATGGCTACACCTTC. Protein sequence: CASSQEPSGGTYGYTF. The chain combines TRBV4-2 with TRBJ1-2; 7 bases are a match to TRBD1. The germline V gene has CDR1 LGHNA and CDR2 YNFKEQ. V lost 0 bases, J lost 4 bases, and 8 bases stayed unmatched. There are 16 residues in the CDR3.

The genes are TRBV29-1 and TRBJ1-2, with 12 bases that match TRBD1. The CDR3 consists of 15 residues. V was clipped by 7 bases and J by 6 bases; unmatched bases: 12. Germline assignment: CDR1 SQVTM and CDR2 ANQGSEA. As DNA, the CDR3 is TGCAGCGGGGGAACCGGGACAGGGGGCACCGATGGCTACACCTTC. It yields the protein CSGGTGTGGTDGYTF.

With respect to this clonotype: A much larger clone lies one base from this, so it may be a read error. The rearrangement links TRBV7-6 to TRBJ2-7, with D unclear. CDR1 and CDR2 from the germline V gene are SGHVS and FNYEAQ. Deletions cut 5 bases from V and 6 bases from J, with 17 bases between. The CDR3 covers 14 residues. CDR3 protein: CASSLKFGSGEQYF. The CDR3 nucleotides are TGTGCCAGCAGCCTTAAATTCGGCTCGGGCGAGCAGTACTTC. Using reference TRBV7-6 and TRBJ2-7 for the parts outside the CDR3, the full variable domain is GAGVSQSPRYKVTKRGQDVALRCDPISGHVSLYWYRQALGQGPEFLTYFNYEAQQDKSGLPNDRFSAERPEGSISTLTIQRTEQRDSAMYRCASSLKFGSGEQYFGPGTRLTVT.

The J gene is TRBJ2-5, the V gene TRBV15; D remains ambiguous. V shed 1 base and J shed 7 bases, with 10 bases lying between them. The CDR3 loop spans 13 amino acids. Germline V gene data show CDR1 as LNHNV and CDR2 as YYDKDF (reference sequence). The DNA of the CDR3 is TGTGCCACCAGCAGAGCCCAGCTTGGGACCCAGTACTTC. Amino acids: CATSRAQLGTQYF.

This clonotype was observed a handful of times. The J gene is TRBJ2-5, the V gene TRBV7-2, with D perhaps TRBD2 (6 bases). The CDR3 length is 14 residues. The V gene's germline CDR1 is SGHTA and CDR2 FQGNSA. Trimming took 5 bases from V and 9 from J, leaving 19 bases between them. CDR3 loop: CASSPGSSRGPQYF. The CDR3 coding sequence is TGTGCCAGCAGCCCTGGGTCTTCGCGGGGTCCCCAGTACTTC.

This clonotype was seen many times. J is TRBJ2-2 and V is TRBV10-1, with no clear D. There are 12 residues in the CDR3. Per the germline V gene, CDR1 is WNHNN and CDR2 is SYGVQD (reference sequence). Trimming took off 3 bases at V and 4 bases at J, with 3 bases between the two ends. The CDR3, as DNA: TGCGCCAGCAGTGATACCACCGGGGAGCTGTTTTTT. Its protein product is CASSDTTGELFF.

A few counts support this clonotype. CDR3 amino acids: CASKGGGAGETQYF. DNA for the CDR3: TGTGCCAGTAAGGGGGGGGGGGCAGGAGAGACCCAGTACTTC. This chain joins TRBV19 and TRBJ2-5; TRBD2 is a possible D gene (7 bases). The V end lost 7 bases, the J end lost 4 bases, and 16 bases lay between the germline ends. The CDR3 is made up of 14 amino acids. Germline-derived CDR1 and CDR2 are LNHDA and SQIVND (reference sequence).

This clonotype was detected a few times. The chain recombines TRBV9 with TRBJ2-5; perhaps TRBD1 as D (7 bases). CDR1 is SGDLS and CDR2 is YYNGEE in the germline V gene. This CDR3 is built from 15 residues. Trimming pared 4 bases from V and 2 bases from J, leaving 15 bases between. The CDR3 DNA follows: TGTGCCAGCAGCCAAACGGGGGACAGACAAGAGACCCAGTACTTC. It yields the protein CASSQTGDRQETQYF. Based on the CDR3 plus reference TRBV9 and TRBJ2-5, the full variable domain is DSGVTQTPKHLITATGQRVTLRCSPRSGDLSVYWYQQSLDQGLQFLIQYYNGEERAKGNILERFSAQQFPDLHSELNLSSLELGDSALYFCASSQTGDRQETQYFGPGTRLLVL.

This clonotype was observed a handful of times. The V call is TRBV11-2, the J call TRBJ2-5; 7 nucleotides match TRBD1. Trimming at V came to 5 bases and at J to 3 bases, leaving 6 bases not matched to a gene. This CDR3 contains 14 residues. Germline-derived CDR1 and CDR2 are SGHAT and FQNNGV. The CDR3 is CASSKLGTEETQYF. The CDR3 nucleotides read TGTGCCAGCAGCAAACTAGGGACAGAAGAGACCCAGTACTTC.

The rearrangement joins TRBV25-1 to TRBJ2-3; tentatively, D is TRBD2 (6 bases). There are 14 residues in the CDR3. Trimming left V 3 bases short and J 4 bases short, with 11 bases between. The germline V gene has CDR1 MGHDK and CDR2 SYGVNS. CDR3 residues: CASSDTGVADTQYF. CDR3 nucleotide sequence: TGTGCCAGCAGTGACACGGGAGTGGCAGATACGCAGTATTTT.

In this sample, this clonotype turned up a few times. The J gene is TRBJ1-4, the V gene TRBV20-1; perhaps TRBD1 as D (6 bases). Trimming removed 2 bases from V and 6 bases from J, with 13 bases in between. This CDR3 has 14 amino acids. CDR1 and CDR2 (germline): DFQATT, SNEGSKA (reference sequence). The CDR3 region has the DNA TGCAGTGCTAGAATGATGAGGACAGATGAAAAACTGTTTTTT. Encoded protein: CSARMMRTDEKLFF.

This clonotype has just a few counts. This sequence joins TRBV10-3 and TRBJ2-5; 8 nucleotides match TRBD2. This CDR3 contains 15 residues. Germline V CDR1 and CDR2: ENHRY, SYGVKD. V lost 10 bases to trimming and J lost 5 bases; unmatched junction nucleotides: 15. This chain's CDR3 is CASSFPTGGLETQYF. CDR3 DNA: TGTGCCAGCAGCTTCCCAACGGGAGGGCTGGAGACCCAGTACTTC.

This clonotype was detected many times. J is TRBJ2-7 and V is TRBV4-3; the match to TRBD2 covers 10 bases. Germline V gene sequence: CDR1 LGHNA, CDR2 YSLEER. V trimming: 4 bases; J trimming: 2 bases; junction bases outside the gene matches: 8. This CDR3 is 16 amino acids long. The CDR3 here is CASSPAASGGTYEQYF. The CDR3 region has the DNA TGCGCCAGCAGCCCCGCGGCTAGCGGGGGCACCTACGAGCAGTACTTC.

In its sample, this clonotype was seen many times. The V and J genes are TRBV7-9 and TRBJ2-2, with a weak D call TRBD2 (6 bases). Germline CDR1 reads SEHNR; CDR2 reads FQNEAQ (reference sequence). CDR3 length: 19 amino acids. Trimming shortened V by 5 bases and J by 4 bases, and 26 bases separated the two germline ends. CDR3 protein: CASSGRRGPKNGVTGELFF. DNA of the CDR3: TGTGCCAGCAGCGGTCGGCGGGGACCGAAAAACGGGGTCACCGGGGAGCTGTTTTTT.

This clonotype was seen at least ten times. The gene calls are TRBV7-2 and TRBJ1-5, with D possibly matching TRBD1 (5 bases). Germline assignment: CDR1 SGHTA and CDR2 FQGNSA. The CDR3 is made up of 14 amino acids. The germline V and J ends were trimmed by 4 bases and 1 base, with 8 bases remaining between them. The chain's CDR3 is CASSSRQSNQPQHF. For the CDR3, the DNA is TGTGCCAGCAGCTCTCGACAGAGCAATCAGCCCCAGCATTTT.

For this clonotype: The junction shows a germline mismatch at one end, possibly a read error. The chain combines TRBV7-2 with TRBJ2-2, with D possibly TRBD2 on 6 matching bases. The germline gives CDR1 SGHTA, CDR2 FQGNSA. The CDR3 length is 15 residues. CDR3 DNA sequence: TGTGCCAGCAGTTTAGACGGGAGAGGGACCGGGGAGCTGTTTTTT. It specifies CASSLDGRGTGELFF.

There are a few counts of this clonotype. This chain joins TRBV4-1 and TRBJ2-7, with D maybe TRBD1 (6 bases). CDR3 length equals 14 residues. The V gene's germline CDR1 is MGHRA and CDR2 YSYEKL. V was pared by 4 bases and J by 7 bases, with 17 bases between. The CDR3 reads CASSPQGYPEEQYF. The CDR3, as DNA: TGCGCCAGCAGCCCACAGGGTTACCCGGAAGAGCAGTACTTC.